This T cell receptor (beta chain) comes out of a study of blood T cell repertoires in COVID-19. As for the study in general: The samples span acute and convalescent COVID-19 from the United States, Italy and Spain.

There are 16 residues in the CDR3. In germline, CDR1 is SQVTM, CDR2 ANQGSEA. V lost 3 bases to trimming and J lost 0 bases; unmatched junction nucleotides: 8. This clone is a singleton in its sample. Sequenced by immunoSEQ multiplex PCR; TCRdb stores in-frame clones only, minus some. The sample has 130,000 to 150,000 clones, roughly 80% seen once. The chain employs TRBV29-1 and TRBJ2-1; 7 nucleotides agree with TRBD1. Input material: peripheral blood. This TCR was recovered from an older man who had recovered from COVID-19. This chain's CDR3 is CSVEDYRGSSYNEQFF. DNA for the CDR3: TGCAGCGTTGAGGATTACAGGGGAAGCTCCTACAATGAGCAGTTCTTC.